The 21 T cell receptor beta chains below were found in one sample sequenced in a study of cytomegalovirus exposure and HLA in healthy donors. With 60 Vbeta and 13 Jbeta primers, the PCR was carried out. Using immunoSEQ multiplex PCR, the repertoire was profiled, and TCRdb retains in-frame clones only, with some absent. The sample holds 95,000 to 150,000 clones, roughly 80% seen once. The specimen was PBMCs. These receptors all come from a woman in her 40s in good health and CMV-seropositive.

The chain employs TRBV4-3 and TRBJ2-2; possibly TRBD1 for D (5 bases). In germline, CDR1 is LGHNA, CDR2 YSLEER. V was clipped by 1 base and J by 7 bases, with 13 bases between them. The CDR3 runs 15 residues. The CDR3 nucleotides read TGCGCCAGCAGCCAAGCGGGCGGAAGGGGCGGGGAGCTGTTTTTT. Protein sequence: CASSQAGGRGGELFF.

The chain couples TRBV2 to TRBJ2-5; D ambiguous. V shed 7 bases and J shed 2 bases, with 17 bases lying between them. Germline lookup yields CDR1 SNHLY and CDR2 FYNNEI. The length of the CDR3 is 15 residues. The CDR3 loop reads CASILSMSVQETQYF. The CDR3 nucleotides read TGTGCCAGCATACTATCCATGAGCGTACAAGAGACCCAGTACTTC.

The CDR3 here is CASSPGQINYEQYF. The CDR3 nucleotides are TGTGCCAGCAGCCCGGGACAGATTAACTACGAGCAGTACTTC. The genes are TRBV7-2 and TRBJ2-7; 7 bases match TRBD1. The CDR3 spans 14 residues. The J segment lost 3 bases and the V segment lost 5 bases, leaving 7 bases of the junction unmatched. The germline V gene encodes CDR1 SGHTA and CDR2 FQGNSA.

V gene TRBV2 combines with J gene TRBJ2-5; TRBD1 matches at 8 bases. CDR3 size: 14 residues. The V gene's germline CDR1 is SNHLY and CDR2 FYNNEI. Unmatched junction bases numbered 10, after V lost 8 bases and J lost 5 bases. As DNA, the CDR3 is TGTGCCAGCGCATCGGACAGGGCCGAGGAGACCCAGTACTTC. Its protein product is CASASDRAEETQYF.

This chain joins TRBV14 and TRBJ2-3; D ambiguous. Trimming took off 0 bases at V and 4 bases at J, with 2 bases between the two ends. Germline CDR1 SGHDN, CDR2 FVKESK. The CDR3 covers 12 residues. The DNA for the CDR3 is TGTGCCAGCAGCCAAGACGCAGATACGCAGTATTTT. It is translated as CASSQDADTQYF. Supplemented by reference TRBV14 and TRBJ2-3, the full variable domain reads EAGVTQFPSHSVIEKGQTVTLRCDPISGHDNLYWYRRVMGKEIKFLLHFVKESKQDESGMPNNRFLAERTGGTYSTLKVQPAELEDSGVYFCASSQDADTQYFGPGTRLTVL.

This chain connects TRBV6-5 to TRBJ2-7; D gene ambiguous. V lost 4 bases to trimming and J lost 4 bases, with 11 bases between them. Germline V CDR1 and CDR2: MNHEY, SVGAGI. The CDR3 has 13 amino acids. CDR3 coding DNA: TGTGCCAGCAGTTCTCCAGTGTCGTACGAGCAGTACTTC. Translating gives CASSSPVSYEQYF.

This clone showed up just a few times. This chain links TRBV19 with TRBJ2-7; the D gene is possibly TRBD1 (6 bases). This CDR3 contains 13 residues. The V and J ends lost 7 bases and 6 bases respectively, with 16 bases between them. Germline lookup yields CDR1 LNHDA and CDR2 SQIVND (reference sequence). In DNA form, the CDR3 reads TGTGCCAGTAAGGGTGGGGGACAACCCGAGCAGTACTTC. Translating it yields CASKGGGQPEQYF.

In its sample, this clone was seen once. The V gene is TRBV19, the J gene TRBJ1-2; possible D gene TRBD1, 6 bases. Trimming took 5 bases from V and 8 from J, leaving 15 bases between them. This CDR3 contains 13 residues. CDR1 and CDR2 from the germline V gene are LNHDA and SQIVND (reference sequence). CDR3 bases: TGTGCCAGTAGTCCGGGACACCCCCGGGGCTACACCTTC. It is translated as CASSPGHPRGYTF.

The chain couples TRBV9 to TRBJ2-5; the match to TRBD2 covers 10 bases. Matching the DNA end better, TRBJ2-7 makes the J call doubtful. Germline-derived CDR1 and CDR2 are SGDLS and YYNGEE. This CDR3 has 16 residues. The CDR3 sequence is CASSASHSGRSYEQYF. CDR3 sequence (DNA): TGTGCCAGCAGCGCCTCCCATAGCGGGAGGAGCTACGAGCAGTACTTC.

This clone occurred once. This rearrangement joins TRBV7-2 to TRBJ2-2, with 9 bases fitting TRBD2. The CDR3 consists of 16 residues. J was trimmed by 8 bases and V by 5 bases; bases with no gene match: 12. CDR1 and CDR2 (germline): SGHTA, FQGNSA. The CDR3 coding sequence is TGTGCCAGCAGCCCGAGGAGGCTAGCGGGGTCTGGGGAGCTGTTTTTT. Translated: CASSPRRLAGSGELFF. Supplemented by reference TRBV7-2 and TRBJ2-2, the full variable domain reads GAGVSQSPSNKVTEKGKDVELRCDPISGHTALYWYRQSLGQGLEFLIYFQGNSAPDKSGLPSDRFSAERTGGSVSTLTIQRTQQEDSAVYLCASSPRRLAGSGELFFGEGSRLTVL.

This chain links TRBV6-5 with TRBJ1-6, with 9 bases lining up with TRBD1. Unmatched junction bases numbered 2, after V lost 7 bases and J lost 10 bases. Germline CDR1 reads MNHEY; CDR2 reads SVGAGI. The CDR3 is 12 residues long. CDR3 loop: CASNDRGSPLHF. The CDR3 DNA reads TGTGCCAGCAACGACAGGGGGTCACCCCTCCACTTT.

V and J are TRBV6-1 and TRBJ1-1; a weak D match, TRBD1 (6 bases). Trimming pared 6 bases from V and 4 bases from J, leaving 12 bases between. This CDR3 has 13 amino acids. Looked up from germline, CDR1 is MNHNS and CDR2 is SASEGT. The CDR3 DNA reads as TGTGCCAGCAGGGGACATCTTGGCACTGAAGCTTTCTTT. Translating it yields CASRGHLGTEAFF.

The genes are TRBV25-1 and TRBJ1-1, with 9 nucleotides matching TRBD1. Trimming took 4 bases from V and 2 from J; bases not matched to a gene: 2. From germline, CDR1 is MGHDK and CDR2 SYGVNS. This CDR3 is 14 amino acids long. The CDR3 loop is CASSGQGGNTEAFF. The CDR3 nucleotides are TGTGCCAGCAGTGGACAGGGGGGAAACACTGAAGCTTTCTTT.

This clone was found a few times. The genes are TRBV5-1 and TRBJ2-3; no clear D. Trimming pared 2 bases from V and 3 bases from J, leaving 4 bases between. The CDR3 length is 12 residues. Germline V lookup: CDR1 SGHRS, CDR2 YFSETQ. CDR3 nucleotide sequence: TGCGCCAGCAGCTTTTCTACAGATACGCAGTATTTT. This translates into CASSFSTDTQYF.

The chain has TRBV19 and TRBJ1-5, with 7 bases aligning to TRBD1. The V gene's germline CDR1 is LNHDA and CDR2 SQIVND (reference sequence). The length of the CDR3 is 14 residues. V trimming: 3 bases; J trimming: 9 bases; junction bases outside the gene matches: 8. The CDR3 sequence: CASSMTGPEGPQHF. CDR3 DNA: TGTGCCAGTAGTATGACAGGGCCCGAGGGGCCCCAGCATTTT.

The J gene is TRBJ2-7, the V gene TRBV10-3; D may be TRBD1 (6 bases). CDR3 length: 13 residues. The germline V gene encodes CDR1 ENHRY and CDR2 SYGVKD. The V end was cut by 4 bases, the J end by 7 bases, with 14 bases between. This CDR3 is CAISVGRGEEQYF. Written as DNA, the CDR3 is TGTGCCATCAGTGTAGGCAGGGGCGAAGAGCAGTACTTC.

This chain joins TRBV19 and TRBJ2-7; 10 bases fit TRBD1. This CDR3 comprises 14 residues. Germline lookup yields CDR1 LNHDA and CDR2 SQIVND (reference sequence). The V gene end was trimmed by 6 bases and the J gene end by 2 bases; junction bases not matched to a gene: 4. The CDR3 loop is CASSGDRGAYEQYF. The CDR3 DNA is TGTGCCAGTAGCGGGGACAGGGGAGCCTACGAGCAGTACTTC.

The gene calls are TRBV12-2 and TRBJ2-7; TRBD1, the D gene given by the table, was not confirmed from the DNA. TRBV12-2 is a pseudogene segment. This CDR3 spans 15 amino acids. The CDR3 DNA reads as TGTGCAAGTCGCTTTGGGGGCTTCCTAGGCTACGAGCAGTACTTC. As protein: CASRFGGFLGYEQYF.

This chain connects TRBV30 to TRBJ1-1; 9 nucleotides align to TRBD1. J lost 4 bases, V lost 3 bases, and 6 bases had no gene match. This CDR3 spans 14 amino acids. CDR1 GTSNPN and CDR2 SVGIG come from the germline V gene (reference sequence). The CDR3 here is CAWRPGQGLTEAFF. CDR3 bases: TGTGCCTGGAGGCCCGGACAGGGGCTCACTGAAGCTTTCTTT.

The table lists this clone with a count of one. This CDR3 reads CASSWGRVGNQPQHF. CDR3 nucleotides: TGTGCCAGTAGTTGGGGGCGTGTGGGCAATCAGCCCCAGCATTTT. The chain links TRBV19 to TRBJ1-5, with D maybe TRBD1 (6 bases). Germline V CDR1 and CDR2: LNHDA, SQIVND (reference sequence). This CDR3 is built from 15 residues. V was trimmed by 5 bases and J by 2 bases, leaving 13 bases between them. The entire variable domain, with the rest obtained from reference TRBV19 and TRBJ1-5, is as follows: DGGITQSPKYLFRKEGQNVTLSCEQNLNHDAMYWYRQDPGQGLRLIYYSQIVNDFQKGDIAEGYSVSREKKESFPLTVTSAQKNPTAFYLCASSWGRVGNQPQHFGDGTRLSIL.

V and J are TRBV25-1 and TRBJ1-3; tentatively, D is TRBD1 (6 bases). The CDR3 sequence is 15 residues long. Per the germline V gene, CDR1 is MGHDK and CDR2 is SYGVNS. With 1 base removed from V and 8 bases from J, the gap between germline ends came to 15 bases. The CDR3 DNA reads TGTGCCAGCAGTGAATCAGGGGCGAGGAGAGACACCATATATTTT. It translates to CASSESGARRDTIYF.